One sample yielded the 23 T cell receptor beta chains listed below, sequenced in a study of blood T cells in healthy people across ages. The second PCR ran about 6 to 12 cycles with a sample-barcoded 5' primer and J-beta primers. Via MiXCR, TCRdb re-called the 5' RACE reads, giving one row per CDR3 protein. There are 800,000 to 950,000 distinct CDR3 sequences in the sample; 35% to 40% occur only once, and around 13% lies in the top ten. Specimen: blood. The receptors shown here come from a man between 18 and 35 years old in good health.

This clonotype was found a few times. The chain couples TRBV29-1 to TRBJ2-1; D is ambiguous. V lost 5 bases, J lost 7 bases, and 6 bases lay in between. The CDR3 spans 10 residues. Germline V lookup: CDR1 SQVTM, CDR2 ANQGSEA. The CDR3 bases are TGCAGCGTTATGGGTAATGAGCAGTTCTTC. It codes for CSVMGNEQFF.

This clonotype has just one count. A much larger clone is a single base away; this may be a read error. Because the CDR3 is missing its conserved closing phenylalanine or tryptophan, this is likely a read error. CDR3 coding DNA: TGCAGCGTTGGACTAGCGGCGGGGGATACGCAGTATTTG. It specifies CSVGLAAGDTQYL. V gene TRBV29-1 combines with J gene TRBJ2-3; 9 positions match TRBD2. V was clipped by 4 bases and J by 6 bases; unmatched bases: 5. CDR3 length: 13 residues. Germline-derived CDR1 and CDR2 are SQVTM and ANQGSEA.

The gene calls are TRBV19 and TRBJ1-4; a possible D gene is TRBD1 (5 bases). Trimming left V 8 bases short and J 6 bases short, with 19 bases between. Germline values: CDR1 LNHDA, CDR2 SQIVND (reference sequence). The CDR3 runs 15 residues. The CDR3 coding sequence is TGTGCCAGTGTCGCCGCGGGTACGGGGCATGAAAAACTGTTTTTT. Its protein product is CASVAAGTGHEKLFF.

Ten or more counts support this clonotype. The V call is TRBV7-6, the J call TRBJ2-5; 7 bases fit TRBD1. Germline CDR1 and CDR2: SGHVS and FNYEAQ. The CDR3 length is 15 residues. J gave up 5 bases and V 6 bases, and 12 bases lay outside the gene matches. CDR3 in DNA: TGTGCCAGCAGGCAACTGACAGGGTTCGGGGAGACCCAGTACTTC. Amino acid sequence: CASRQLTGFGETQYF.

This rearrangement joins TRBV20-1 to TRBJ2-3; the D call may be TRBD1 or TRBD2 (5 bases each). The germline V gene has CDR1 DFQATT and CDR2 SNEGSKA (reference sequence). V lost 5 bases, J lost 1 base, and 16 bases lay in between. This CDR3 has 15 amino acids. In DNA, the CDR3 is TGCAGTGCTCCCCCCGGGACGTTAGGCACAGATACGCAGTATTTT. This codes for CSAPPGTLGTDTQYF.

This clonotype has more than one count but fewer than ten. V and J are TRBV20-1 and TRBJ2-3, with 10 positions matching TRBD2. The germline V gene encodes CDR1 DFQATT and CDR2 SNEGSKA (reference sequence). This CDR3 has 16 amino acids. The trim removed 3 bases at V and 1 base at J, leaving 7 bases unmatched. The CDR3 DNA is TGCAGTGCTAGGGATCACCTAGCGGGGGGCACAGATACGCAGTATTTT. Protein sequence: CSARDHLAGGTDTQYF.

The chain has TRBV3-1 and TRBJ2-1, with D perhaps matching TRBD1 or TRBD2 (5 bases each). Germline V gene data show CDR1 as LGHDT and CDR2 as YNNKEL (reference sequence). Trimming removed 4 bases at V and 6 bases at J, with 19 bases between. CDR3 length: 16 amino acids. In nucleotides, the CDR3 is TGTGCCAGCAGCCCATGGGACGGGCTAAGGAGCAATGAGCAGTTCTTC. Protein: CASSPWDGLRSNEQFF.

This clonotype was found many times. The gene calls are TRBV20-1 and TRBJ2-7; the D is unclear. CDR3 length: 14 residues. Per germline, CDR1 DFQATT and CDR2 SNEGSKA (reference sequence). The ends were cut back, 1 base at V and 3 bases at J, with 13 bases in the middle. The CDR3 bases are TGCAGTGCTAGAGTAGTCGCAGGCGACTACGAGCAGTACTTC. Protein sequence: CSARVVAGDYEQYF.

V gene TRBV5-5 combines with J gene TRBJ1-1, with 8 bases fitting TRBD1. Trimming at V came to 4 bases and at J to 1 base, leaving 6 bases not matched to a gene. This CDR3 contains 15 residues. Germline-derived CDR1 and CDR2 are SGHKS and YYEKEE (reference sequence). As DNA, the CDR3 is TGTGCCAGCAGCCCAGGACAGGGCCAGAACACTGAAGCTTTCTTT. It codes for CASSPGQGQNTEAFF.

This clonotype has more than one count but fewer than ten. This chain links TRBV12-3 or TRBV12-4 with TRBJ2-1; D not resolved. The CDR3 extends over 15 amino acids. V gave up 1 base and J gave up 4 bases, with 11 bases separating them. The CDR3 reads CASSLVTSVYNEQFF. The CDR3 nucleotides are TGTGCCAGCAGTTTAGTCACATCGGTGTACAATGAGCAGTTCTTC.

This chain links TRBV12-3 or TRBV12-4 with TRBJ2-7, with a possible D match to TRBD2 (6 bases). V lost 5 bases and J lost 3, with 17 bases in between. This CDR3 has 15 residues. CDR3 in DNA: TGTGCCAGCAGTCCTGGACCGCCCGGGGGCTACGAGCAGTACTTC. Amino acid sequence: CASSPGPPGGYEQYF.

This clonotype was seen more than once but under ten times. The chain recombines TRBV20-1 with TRBJ2-1; TRBD2 aligns across 15 bases. Germline V lookup: CDR1 DFQATT, CDR2 SNEGSKA (reference sequence). The V gene end was trimmed by 1 base and the J gene end by 4 bases; junction bases not matched to a gene: 2. This CDR3 comprises 16 residues. CDR3 residues: CSARGTSGREYNEQFF. Written as DNA, the CDR3 is TGCAGTGCTAGAGGGACTAGCGGGAGGGAATACAATGAGCAGTTCTTC.

The chain couples TRBV7-2 to TRBJ2-1; the D gene is possibly TRBD2 (5 bases). This CDR3 contains 15 residues. The ends were cut back, 1 base at V and 6 bases at J, with 13 bases in the middle. CDR1 SGHTA and CDR2 FQGNSA come from the germline V gene. The CDR3 protein is CASSLGASRLNEQFF. The CDR3 DNA reads TGTGCCAGCAGCTTAGGGGCTAGCCGACTCAATGAGCAGTTCTTC.

This clonotype was seen only a few times. V usage is TRBV12-3 or TRBV12-4 and J usage is TRBJ2-3; TRBD1 agrees at 8 bases. There are 13 residues in the CDR3. With V trimmed by 6 bases and J by 6 bases, 5 bases remained unmatched. CDR3 sequence reads: CASRETGADTQYF. As DNA, the CDR3 is TGTGCCAGCAGGGAGACAGGGGCCGATACGCAGTATTTT.

The rearrangement joins TRBV15 to TRBJ2-1, with TRBD2 matching over 12 bases. There are 16 residues in the CDR3. The V gene's germline CDR1 is LNHNV and CDR2 YYDKDF (reference sequence). V shed 4 bases and J 4 bases; nucleotides not matched to a gene: 5. The CDR3 DNA is TGTGCCACCAGCAATCTAGGACTAGCGGGGTACAATGAGCAGTTCTTC. Translation: CATSNLGLAGYNEQFF.

DNA for the CDR3: TGCGCCAGCAGCCTGGTGGAACTAGCGGGCGCGTCCTACAATGAGCAGTACTTC. This codes for CASSLVELAGASYNEQYF. This chain connects TRBV5-1 to TRBJ2-1; 9 bases match TRBD2. The end of the DNA aligns better with TRBJ2-7, so the J call may be wrong. This CDR3 comprises 18 residues. CDR1 SGHRS and CDR2 YFSETQ come from the germline V gene.

This clonotype was recorded many times. This CDR3 reads CASSDLDTGGPSDTQYF. CDR3 bases: TGCGCCAGCAGTGATCTCGATACGGGGGGGCCATCAGATACGCAGTATTTT. The chain recombines TRBV10-2 with TRBJ2-3; 8 positions agree with TRBD2. The CDR3 sequence is 17 residues long. V was pared by 3 bases and J by 4 bases, with 12 bases of the junction left unmatched. Germline values: CDR1 WSHSY, CDR2 SAAADI.

CDR3 region: CASSFQGGPGELFF. The DNA for the CDR3 is TGTGCCAGCAGCTTCCAGGGGGGCCCCGGGGAGCTGTTTTTT. This rearrangement joins TRBV7-3 to TRBJ2-2; tentatively, D is TRBD1 (7 bases). Between the trimmed V and J ends, which lost 3 bases and 6 bases, there was a span of 11 bases. This CDR3 spans 14 amino acids. The germline V gene encodes CDR1 SGHTA and CDR2 FQGTGA.

The J gene is TRBJ1-2, the V gene TRBV3-1; no definite D call. CDR1 is LGHDT, CDR2 YNNKEL, per germline (reference sequence). V dropped 4 bases and J dropped 10 bases, with 16 bases sitting between them. The CDR3 loop spans 13 amino acids. The CDR3 loop reads CASSPSPLSFYTF. CDR3 sequence (DNA): TGTGCCAGCAGCCCAAGCCCCCTCTCCTTCTACACCTTC.

This clonotype was counted ten times or more. V and J are TRBV20-1 and TRBJ2-7; 14 bases are shared with TRBD2. Germline V gene data show CDR1 as DFQATT and CDR2 as SNEGSKA (reference sequence). J lost 3 bases, V lost 6 bases, and 7 bases had no gene match. CDR3 length equals 15 residues. This CDR3 is CSAKEGLAGVYEQYF. CDR3 in DNA: TGCAGTGCGAAGGAGGGACTAGCGGGGGTCTACGAGCAGTACTTC.

This clonotype was picked up a small number of times. The chain couples TRBV9 to TRBJ2-7, with 13 bases lining up with TRBD2. Per germline, CDR1 SGDLS and CDR2 YYNGEE. The CDR3 totals 16 residues. Losses at the gene ends were 4 bases for V and 7 bases for J; bases not matched to a gene: 11. CDR3 nucleotide sequence: TGTGCCAGCAGCCCAATCGGACTAGCGGGGGACAATGAGCAGTACTTC. This translates into CASSPIGLAGDNEQYF.

Concerning this clonotype itself: This may stem from a read error, because a much larger clone lies one nucleotide away. Here the CDR3 reads CASRPGGSTDTRYF. The CDR3 bases are TGTGCCAGCAGGCCGGGGGGGAGCACAGATACGCGGTATTTT. This chain uses TRBV6-2 or TRBV6-3 with TRBJ2-3; 8 bases are shared with TRBD2. CDR1 is MNHEY, CDR2 SVGEGT, per germline. This CDR3 spans 14 amino acids.

This clonotype has more than one count but fewer than ten. The chain couples TRBV4-3 to TRBJ2-3; 8 bases align to TRBD2. Germline CDR1 reads LGHNA; CDR2 reads YSLEER. CDR3 length equals 17 residues. J gave up 5 bases and V 0 bases, and 10 bases lay outside the gene matches. CDR3 sequence reads: CASSQDRTGGPRDTQYF. The CDR3 bases are TGCGCCAGCAGCCAAGATCGGACGGGGGGGCCGAGAGATACGCAGTATTTT.